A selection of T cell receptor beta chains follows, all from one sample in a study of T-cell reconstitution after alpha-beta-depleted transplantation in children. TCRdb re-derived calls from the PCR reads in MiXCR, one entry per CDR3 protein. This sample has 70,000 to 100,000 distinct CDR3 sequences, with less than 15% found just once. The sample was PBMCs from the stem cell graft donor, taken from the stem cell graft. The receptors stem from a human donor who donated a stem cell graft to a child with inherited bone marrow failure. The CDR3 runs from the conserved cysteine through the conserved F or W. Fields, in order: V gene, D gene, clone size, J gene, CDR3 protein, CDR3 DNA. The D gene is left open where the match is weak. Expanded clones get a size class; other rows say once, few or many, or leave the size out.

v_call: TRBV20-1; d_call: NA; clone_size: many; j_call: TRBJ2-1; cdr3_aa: CSARGASGLYNEQFF; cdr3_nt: TGCAGTGCTAGAGGGGCCAGCGGGCTTTACAATGAGCAGTTCTTC
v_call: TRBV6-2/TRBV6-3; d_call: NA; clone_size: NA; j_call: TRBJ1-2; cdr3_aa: CASSTNLYGYTF; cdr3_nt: TGTGCCAGCAGTACCAACCTTTATGGCTACACCTTC
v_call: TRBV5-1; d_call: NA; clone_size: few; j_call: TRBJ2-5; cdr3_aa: CASSLDAETQYF; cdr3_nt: TGCGCCAGCAGCTTGGACGCGGAGACCCAGTACTTC
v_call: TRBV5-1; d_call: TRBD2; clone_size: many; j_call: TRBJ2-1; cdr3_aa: CASSGLAGGLNEQFF; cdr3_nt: TGCGCCAGCAGCGGACTAGCGGGAGGACTCAATGAGCAGTTCTTC
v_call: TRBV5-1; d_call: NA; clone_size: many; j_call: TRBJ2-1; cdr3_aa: CASSLPDRGEQFF; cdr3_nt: TGCGCCAGCAGCCTCCCAGACCGCGGTGAGCAGTTCTTC
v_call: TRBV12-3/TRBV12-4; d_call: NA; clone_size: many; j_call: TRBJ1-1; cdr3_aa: CASSLAGHTEAFF; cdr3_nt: TGTGCCAGCAGTTTAGCAGGGCACACTGAAGCTTTCTTT
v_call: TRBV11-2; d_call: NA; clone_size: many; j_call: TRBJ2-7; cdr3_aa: CASSSPRGPTYEQYF; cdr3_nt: TGTGCCAGCAGCTCCCCCCGGGGGCCTACCTACGAGCAGTACTTC
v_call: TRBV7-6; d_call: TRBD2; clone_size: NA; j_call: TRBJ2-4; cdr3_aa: CASSLEGRAGIQYF; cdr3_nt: TGTGCCAGCAGCTTAGAAGGGAGGGCGGGCATTCAGTACTTC
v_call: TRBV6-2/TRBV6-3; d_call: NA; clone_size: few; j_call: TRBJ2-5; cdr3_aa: CASSYFTGNQETQYF; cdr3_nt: TGTGCCAGCAGTTACTTTACAGGGAATCAAGAGACCCAGTACTTC
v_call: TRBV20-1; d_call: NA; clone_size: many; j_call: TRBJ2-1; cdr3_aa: CSARWGVRSYNEQFF; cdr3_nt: TGCAGTGCTAGATGGGGCGTACGGTCGTACAATGAGCAGTTCTTC
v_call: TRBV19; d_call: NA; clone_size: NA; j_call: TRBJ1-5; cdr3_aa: CASSPLLFQPQHF; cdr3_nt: TGTGCCAGTAGTCCACTTCTCTTTCAGCCCCAGCATTTT
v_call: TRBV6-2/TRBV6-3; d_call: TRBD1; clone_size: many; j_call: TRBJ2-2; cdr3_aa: CASSPRQGSSTGELFF; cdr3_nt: TGTGCCAGCAGTCCGAGACAGGGGAGTAGCACCGGGGAGCTGTTTTTT
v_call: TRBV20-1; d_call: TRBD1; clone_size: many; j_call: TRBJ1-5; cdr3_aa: CSAQDRGLKPQHF; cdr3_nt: TGCAGTGCTCAGGACAGGGGCCTCAAGCCCCAGCATTTT